The TCR beta chain described here comes from a study of identical twins. Each cDNA held unique molecular identifiers, and template switching gave it a universal primer site. TCRdb reprocessed the 5' RACE reads via MiXCR and lists one record per CDR3 protein. Here the sample spans roughly 1,500,000 distinct CDR3 sequences, roughly a third being singletons. V was pared by 2 bases and J by 11 bases, with 8 bases of the junction left unmatched. The CDR3 is 15 residues long. CDR1 MDHEN and CDR2 SYDVKM come from the germline V gene. A note on this clonotype: What it binds is unknown.

General study results and limits: It was out-of-frame TCR alpha sharing in monozygotic twins that models underestimated. Among beta out-of-frame sequences, excess sharing between twins appeared weaker.

This clonotype originated in a newborn girl in good health. The source material was cord blood. The rearrangement uses TRBV28 and TRBJ2-5; 13 bases match TRBD2. Written as DNA, the CDR3 is TGTGCCAGCAGTTTACCCGGGACTAGCGGGAATGAGCAGTACTTC. Translated: CASSLPGTSGNEQYF.